The next 29 T cell receptor beta chains were all read from a single sample in a study of CD8+CD57+ T cells in acquired aplastic anemia. TCR beta VDJ and CDR3 were profiled, and genomic DNA was the template. TCRdb recomputed calls from the reads with MiXCR, one row per CDR3 protein. The sample carries 200,000 to 250,000 distinct CDR3 sequences, under 65% recorded once. Material for sequencing was sorted CD4+, CD8+, or CD8+CD57+ T cells (not recorded which) from PBMCs. Every receptor here comes from a human donor in good health.

The gene calls are TRBV24-1 and TRBJ2-3, with D possibly matching TRBD1 (5 bases). This CDR3 is 12 amino acids long. V lost 7 bases to trimming and J lost 6 bases, with 10 bases between them. Looked up from germline, CDR1 is KGHDR and CDR2 is SFDVKD. The CDR3 DNA reads TGTGCCACCAGCGGCCCAGGGGATACGCAGTATTTT. The encoded protein is CATSGPGDTQYF.

V and J are TRBV6-4 and TRBJ2-3, with 11 bases lining up with TRBD2. With V trimmed by 3 bases and J by 6 bases, 5 bases remained unmatched. CDR1 is MRHNA, CDR2 SNTAGT, per germline. This CDR3 is 15 amino acids long. In DNA form, the CDR3 reads TGTGCCAGCAGTGAAACTAGCGGGGGCCCGGATACGCAGTATTTT. Protein product: CASSETSGGPDTQYF.

The gene calls are TRBV12-3 or TRBV12-4 and TRBJ1-1; a weak D match, TRBD1 (5 bases). This CDR3 has 15 residues. The V and J ends lost 5 bases and 1 base respectively, with 14 bases between them. This chain's CDR3 is CASSMLGDPNTEAFF. Written as DNA, the CDR3 is TGTGCCAGCAGTATGCTAGGGGATCCGAACACTGAAGCTTTCTTT.

This clonotype was seen more than once but under ten times. One base away lies a much larger clone, so this may be a sequencing read error. The rearrangement links TRBV19 to TRBJ2-7; perhaps TRBD2 as D (5 bases). Germline CDR1 LNHDA, CDR2 SQIVND (reference sequence). The CDR3 loop spans 13 amino acids. The CDR3: CASGMGDTGEQYF. The CDR3 coding sequence is TGTGCCAGTGGTATGGGCGATACGGGGGAGCAGTACTTC.

Ten or more counts support this clonotype. This sequence joins TRBV19 and TRBJ1-5; tentatively, D is TRBD1 (5 bases). The CDR3 length is 15 residues. V was shortened by 4 bases and J by 5 bases, with 15 bases between the two germline ends. Germline-derived CDR1 and CDR2 are LNHDA and SQIVND (reference sequence). DNA for the CDR3: TGTGCCAGTAGTACCGTCCCGGGACCTTATCAGCCCCAGCATTTT. This encodes CASSTVPGPYQPQHF.

At least ten counts were recorded for this clonotype. V and J are TRBV4-3 and TRBJ2-7, with 7 bases fitting TRBD2. Germline V lookup: CDR1 LGHNA, CDR2 YSLEER. The CDR3 spans 15 residues. V shed 11 bases, J shed 0 bases, and the junction held 13 bases outside the gene matches. CDR3 in amino acids: CASSVAGGGSYEQYF. The CDR3, as DNA: TGCGCCTCCTCGGTGGCCGGCGGGGGCTCCTACGAGCAGTACTTC.

This rearrangement joins TRBV7-3 to TRBJ2-1; D possibly matches TRBD1 or TRBD2 (5 bases each). V was cut by 4 bases and J by 3 bases, with 10 bases left in between. Germline CDR1 is SGHTA and CDR2 is FQGTGA. The CDR3 extends over 14 amino acids. The CDR3 coding sequence is TGTGCCAGCAGCTCACCAGGGAGCTACAATGAGCAGTTCTTC. This translates into CASSSPGSYNEQFF.

In its sample, this clonotype was seen many times. This chain joins TRBV3-1 and TRBJ2-3; TRBD2 matches at 9 bases. Losses at the gene ends were 2 bases for V and 4 bases for J; bases not matched to a gene: 7. The CDR3 extends over 16 amino acids. The germline V gene has CDR1 LGHDT and CDR2 YNNKEL (reference sequence). The CDR3 DNA follows: TGTGCCAGCAGCCAATTCGGGCGGGGGGGCGCAGATACGCAGTATTTT. Residues: CASSQFGRGGADTQYF.

This chain joins TRBV7-9 and TRBJ1-2, with TRBD1 as a possible D gene (5 bases). V shed 5 bases and J shed 3 bases, with 37 bases lying between them. The V gene's germline CDR1 is SEHNR and CDR2 FQNEAQ (reference sequence). The CDR3 covers 22 residues. In DNA form, the CDR3 reads TGTGCCAGCAGCCCCCCGGCCTGGGGGGGAATGGAAGAAGCGTCCAGGTACTATGGCTACACCTTC. Translating it yields CASSPPAWGGMEEASRYYGYTF.

The chain joins TRBV29-1 to TRBJ1-1, with no clear D. Trimming cost V 5 bases and J 1 base, with 5 bases left between them. CDR1 is SQVTM and CDR2 is ANQGSEA in the germline V gene. The CDR3 spans 11 residues. The CDR3 loop reads CSVMRNTEAFF. Written as DNA, the CDR3 is TGCAGCGTTATGAGGAACACTGAAGCTTTCTTT.

Many counts were recorded for this clonotype. The genes are TRBV7-2 and TRBJ2-7; TRBD2 matches 8 bases. V lost 5 bases, J lost 0 bases, and 12 bases stayed unmatched. Looked up from germline, CDR1 is SGHTA and CDR2 is FQGNSA. The CDR3 runs to 17 residues. This CDR3 is CASSPWPTGGVSYEQYF. The CDR3 DNA follows: TGTGCCAGCAGCCCCTGGCCTACGGGGGGGGTCTCCTACGAGCAGTACTTC.

This clonotype was found many times. The chain couples TRBV2 to TRBJ2-5, with 10 bases matching TRBD1. The ends lost 3 bases at V and 5 bases at J; junction bases unmatched: 9. CDR1 and CDR2 (germline): SNHLY, FYNNEI. This CDR3 comprises 16 residues. The CDR3 DNA follows: TGTGCCAGCAGTGACACCGGGACAGGGGAAGTGGAGACCCAGTACTTC. Protein product: CASSDTGTGEVETQYF.

This clonotype has a handful of counts. The J gene is TRBJ2-3, the V gene TRBV29-1, with D perhaps given as TRBD1 or TRBD2 (6 bases each). Germline CDR1 SQVTM, CDR2 ANQGSEA. Trimming left V 0 bases short and J 6 bases short, with 7 bases between. The CDR3 totals 12 residues. CDR3 in DNA: TGCAGCGTTGAAGAAGGGGGGGATACGCAGTATTTT. Amino acid sequence: CSVEEGGDTQYF.

This chain links TRBV9 with TRBJ2-3; no clear D. CDR1 is SGDLS, CDR2 YYNGEE, per germline. The CDR3 is 16 amino acids. V lost 0 bases and J lost 0, with 11 bases in between. Here the CDR3 reads CASSVGPRSSTDTQYF. The DNA of the CDR3 is TGTGCCAGCAGCGTAGGACCCAGATCTAGCACAGATACGCAGTATTTT.

V gene TRBV2 combines with J gene TRBJ2-7; D ambiguous. The germline CDR1 and CDR2 sequences are SNHLY and FYNNEI. V was trimmed by 6 bases and J by 3 bases, leaving 9 bases between them. The CDR3 is 12 residues long. The CDR3 DNA sequence: TGTGCCAGCAGCGTCGACTTCTACGAGCAGTACTTC. This translates into CASSVDFYEQYF.

In its sample, this clonotype was seen many times. The genes are TRBV5-8 and TRBJ2-1; TRBD2 agrees at 8 bases. CDR1 is SGHTS, CDR2 YDEGEE, per germline. This CDR3 spans 16 amino acids. Trimming cost V 1 base and J 3 bases; bases outside gene matches: 6. The CDR3 reads CASSLWSSGSYNEQFF. The DNA of the CDR3 is TGTGCCAGCAGCTTGTGGTCCAGCGGGAGCTACAATGAGCAGTTCTTC.

Of note for this clonotype: One junction end does not reproduce the germline sequence, and a read error may be involved. This sequence joins TRBV20-1 and TRBJ2-3, with 11 bases lining up with TRBD2. This CDR3 has 16 amino acids. Germline V gives CDR1 DFQATT, CDR2 SNEGSKA (reference sequence). The CDR3 sequence is CNASSLAGGRTDTQYF. CDR3 sequence (DNA): TGCAATGCTAGTTCCCTAGCGGGAGGACGCACAGATACGCAGTATTTT.

The chain carries TRBV7-3 and TRBJ2-2; D ambiguous. This CDR3 has 16 residues. V gave up 1 base and J gave up 0 bases, with 9 bases separating them. Germline V gene sequence: CDR1 SGHTA, CDR2 FQGTGA. DNA of the CDR3: TGTGCCAGCAGCTTAAGGGCTGGGACGAACACCGGGGAGCTGTTTTTT. Its translation: CASSLRAGTNTGELFF.

This chain connects TRBV7-2 to TRBJ1-1; D is unresolved. The CDR3 spans 14 residues. V was trimmed by 3 bases and J by 1 base, leaving 9 bases between them. Germline values: CDR1 SGHTA, CDR2 FQGNSA. The CDR3 reads CASSLHRANTEAFF. In DNA form, the CDR3 reads TGTGCCAGCAGCTTGCACAGAGCGAACACTGAAGCTTTCTTT.

This chain connects TRBV4-1 to TRBJ1-5, with TRBD1 matching 9 bases. V trimming: 2 bases; J trimming: 5 bases; junction bases outside the gene matches: 7. The CDR3 covers 16 residues. Germline V gene sequence: CDR1 MGHRA, CDR2 YSYEKL. The CDR3 DNA reads as TGCGCCAGCAGCCAAAGGCCCGGGACAGGGTATCAGCCCCAGCATTTT. Encoded protein: CASSQRPGTGYQPQHF.

This clonotype appeared a single time. The J gene is TRBJ1-2, the V gene TRBV12-5; D is uncertain. This CDR3 contains 12 residues. The V end was cut by 0 bases, the J end by 2 bases, with 1 base between. From germline, CDR1 is LGHNT and CDR2 FRNRAP. CDR3 residues: CASGLVNYGYTF. In DNA form, the CDR3 reads TGTGCTAGTGGTTTGGTGAACTATGGCTACACCTTC.

This clonotype was recorded a few times. The chain is built from TRBV7-9 and TRBJ1-1; weak D call: TRBD1 (5 bases). The CDR3 is 13 amino acids. CDR1 SEHNR and CDR2 FQNEAQ come from the germline V gene (reference sequence). Trimming shortened V by 1 base and J by 7 bases, and 10 bases separated the two germline ends. The CDR3 coding sequence is TGTGCCAGCAGCTTAGTAGAGGGGAGTGAAGCTTTCTTT. Translated: CASSLVEGSEAFF.

Ten or more counts support this clonotype. This chain uses TRBV7-9 with TRBJ1-1, with a weak D call TRBD1 (5 bases). The CDR3 runs 12 residues. Germline V gene lookup returns CDR1 SEHNR and CDR2 FQNEAQ (reference sequence). Trimming removed 1 base from V and 8 bases from J, with 8 bases in between. The CDR3 region has the DNA TGTGCCAGCAGCTTAGGGCGGGGGGAAGCTTTCTTT. This encodes CASSLGRGEAFF.

The chain links TRBV10-3 to TRBJ1-1; possibly TRBD1 for D (6 bases). V was clipped by 3 bases and J by 0 bases, with 20 bases between them. The CDR3 runs 18 residues. Germline-derived CDR1 and CDR2 are ENHRY and SYGVKD. CDR3 DNA sequence: TGTGCCATCAGTGACCTAATTTCGGGGCAGGGGATGAACACTGAAGCTTTCTTT. Translation: CAISDLISGQGMNTEAFF.

This clonotype was counted at least ten times. The chain employs TRBV5-8 and TRBJ2-7; no reliable D call. CDR1 and CDR2 from the germline V gene are SGHTS and YDEGEE. Trimming took off 4 bases at V and 5 bases at J, with 10 bases between the two ends. This CDR3 comprises 12 residues. This CDR3 is CASSPDDHEQYF. The CDR3 DNA follows: TGTGCCAGCAGCCCCGATGACCACGAGCAGTACTTC.

The rearrangement uses TRBV29-1 and TRBJ1-1; D is possibly TRBD1 (5 bases). CDR1 and CDR2 (germline): SQVTM, ANQGSEA. CDR3 length: 15 amino acids. V was trimmed by 0 bases and J by 10 bases, leaving 21 bases between them. The CDR3 spells CSVEDYGTGPLGAFF. The CDR3 coding sequence is TGCAGCGTTGAAGATTACGGGACGGGCCCCCTGGGAGCTTTCTTT.

This sequence joins TRBV10-1 and TRBJ2-7; 7 nucleotides agree with TRBD2. Trimming removed 0 bases from V and 5 bases from J; junction bases left unmatched: 4. The germline V gene encodes CDR1 WNHNN and CDR2 SYGVQD (reference sequence). This CDR3 spans 14 amino acids. CDR3 loop: CASSESRGRNEQYF. Here the CDR3 DNA reads TGCGCCAGCAGTGAGTCGCGCGGGAGAAACGAGCAGTACTTC.

The rearrangement links TRBV7-6 to TRBJ1-5; D might be TRBD1 (6 bases). The CDR3 runs 15 residues. Germline assignment: CDR1 SGHVS and CDR2 FNYEAQ. Trimming took 5 bases from V and 8 from J, leaving 19 bases between them. The CDR3 nucleotides read TGTGCCAGCAGCCCGACGAACAGGGCCGGGGAGCCCCAGCATTTT. Protein product: CASSPTNRAGEPQHF.

A remark on this clonotype: A junction boundary mismatches the germline segment, possibly from a read error. The V and J genes are TRBV15 and TRBJ2-7, with 10 bases aligning to TRBD1. In germline, CDR1 is LNHNV, CDR2 YYDKDF (reference sequence). CDR3 length: 16 residues. The CDR3 loop is CASSPSGTGDSYEQYF. The CDR3 DNA reads as TGTGCCAGCAGCCCTTCCGGGACAGGGGATTCCTACGAGCAGTACTTC.